This T cell receptor beta chain was captured in a study of T cell changes during pregnancy in multiple sclerosis. The data were produced by immunoSEQ multiplex PCR, yet TCRdb's version contains in-frame clones alone and is incomplete. The sample contains under 85,000 clones, roughly 89% of which appear only once. This TCR was recovered from a female donor in good health, enrolled as a control in a pregnancy study. The sample in question was peripheral blood, obtained in the third trimester of pregnancy.

The DNA of the CDR3 is TGCGCCAGCAGTCAAGGGGGGCAGGGGGCCGGAGTCGGGGAGACCCAGTACTTC. Its protein is CASSQGGQGAGVGETQYF. This rearrangement joins TRBV5-1 to TRBJ2-5, with TRBD1 identical over 8 bases. This CDR3 comprises 18 residues. Germline lookup yields CDR1 SGHRS and CDR2 YFSETQ. V lost 5 bases and J lost 5; bases outside the gene matches: 20.